This entry lists 24 T cell receptor beta chains sequenced from one sample in a study of regulatory T cells in long-lasting Graves disease (dated by TCRdb to the early 2020s). The library came from multiplex PCR. The sequencing machine was an Illumina HiSeq 4000. CDR3 regions were amplified by Arm-PCR with iRepertoire HTBI primers to construct TCR beta libraries. TCRdb applied fastp at Q25 and MiXCR to the public reads, then kept only in-frame beta chains. Duplicate CDR3 protein sequences are folded into a single record with the most common DNA and genes. The sample records 650,000 to 700,000 distinct CDR3 sequences, around 30% of which are singletons. Jointly, the top ten make up 35% to 55% of the sample. This specimen's time point label, per the study, means: persistent/refractory GD, antithyroid drugs over 5 years with positive TRAb. RNA was extracted from PBMCs in TRIzol for both TCR sequencing and RNA sequencing.

The input for sequencing was peripheral blood mononuclear cells (PBMCs), taken when the disease was refractory, from a patient treated with antithyroid drugs. These receptors all stem from a female donor with Graves disease.

The chain links TRBV10-3 to TRBJ2-7; D gene ambiguous. Germline V gene lookup returns CDR1 ENHRY and CDR2 SYGVKD. This CDR3 has 11 amino acids. Trimming removed 2 bases at V and 3 bases at J, with 2 bases between. The CDR3 reads CAISENYEQYF. The DNA of the CDR3 is TGTGCCATCAGTGAGAACTACGAGCAGTACTTC.

The chain recombines TRBV7-9 with TRBJ2-1; 16 nucleotides line up with TRBD2. With 0 bases clipped from V and 10 bases from J, the junction kept 18 bases outside the gene matches. This CDR3 spans 21 amino acids. Germline CDR1 SEHNR, CDR2 FQNEAQ (reference sequence). DNA for the CDR3: TGTGCCAGCAGCTTAGCGGGACCCACCGGGACTAGCGGGAGGGCCGTCCGGGAGCAGTTCTTC. Translating it yields CASSLAGPTGTSGRAVREQFF.

The chain recombines TRBV3-1 with TRBJ1-5, with 7 bases aligning to TRBD1. V shed 1 base, J shed 4 bases, and the junction held 4 bases outside the gene matches. Germline CDR1 and CDR2: LGHDT and YNNKEL (reference sequence). This CDR3 region has 15 residues. CDR3 in amino acids: CASSQGSGQNQPQHF. The CDR3 DNA is TGTGCCAGCAGCCAAGGGTCGGGACAGAATCAGCCCCAGCATTTT.

This clonotype was recorded many times. CDR3 sequence reads: CASNTLGEAFF. As DNA, the CDR3 is TGTGCCAGCAACACTTTAGGTGAAGCTTTCTTT. The rearrangement uses TRBV28 and TRBJ1-1; unclear D gene. CDR1 and CDR2 (germline): MDHEN, SYDVKM. V gave up 7 bases and J gave up 7 bases, with 10 bases separating them. CDR3 length: 11 residues.

The V call is TRBV18, the J call TRBJ2-7; D remains unclear. The CDR3 has 15 amino acids. V gave up 0 bases and J gave up 5 bases, with 14 bases separating them. Looked up from germline, CDR1 is KGHSH and CDR2 is LQKENI. The DNA for the CDR3 is TGTGCCAGCTCACCACCGGCATCGTTGAGGAACGAGCAGTACTTC. Residues: CASSPPASLRNEQYF.

The J gene is TRBJ2-7, the V gene TRBV27, with TRBD2 as a possible D gene (5 bases). Germline assignment: CDR1 MNHEY and CDR2 SMNVEV (reference sequence). The CDR3 spans 15 residues. V lost 3 bases and J 0 bases, leaving 12 bases between the germline ends. The CDR3 DNA reads as TGTGCCAGCAGTTTTTCCAGCGGCCGCTCCTACGAGCAGTACTTC. As protein: CASSFSSGRSYEQYF.

V and J are TRBV6-1 and TRBJ2-5, with TRBD2 identical over 14 bases. Judging by the DNA end, TRBJ2-1 fits better; the J call may be wrong. Germline values: CDR1 MNHNS, CDR2 SASEGT. CDR3 length: 20 amino acids. CDR3 in amino acids: CASIPPGLAGVTLSYNEQFF. As DNA, the CDR3 is TGTGCCAGCATCCCTCCGGGACTAGCGGGAGTCACCCTCTCCTACAATGAGCAGTTCTTC.

This sequence joins TRBV12-3 or TRBV12-4 and TRBJ1-3; D unresolved. V lost 6 bases to trimming and J lost 0 bases, with 15 bases between them. The CDR3 extends over 16 amino acids. CDR3 nucleotide sequence: TGTGCCAGCAGACCCGGTCATGGGATCTCTGGAAACACCATATATTTT. It yields the protein CASRPGHGISGNTIYF.

This clonotype was detected a few times. The V call is TRBV29-1, the J call TRBJ1-4; D is unclear. V lost 3 bases, J lost 4 bases, and 12 bases lay in between. The CDR3 has 14 residues. CDR1 and CDR2 (germline): SQVTM, ANQGSEA. The CDR3 sequence: CSVEKDEYNEKLFF. DNA of the CDR3: TGCAGCGTTGAGAAGGACGAGTATAATGAAAAACTGTTTTTT.

The chain couples TRBV7-9 to TRBJ1-2; D is uncertain. V was pared by 4 bases and J by 2 bases, with 17 bases between. The length of the CDR3 is 16 residues. Per the germline V gene, CDR1 is SEHNR and CDR2 is FQNEAQ (reference sequence). This CDR3 is CASSSVRPKPNYGYTF. As DNA, the CDR3 is TGTGCCAGCAGCTCCGTCCGACCCAAACCCAACTATGGCTACACCTTC. The full variable domain, with the rest looked up from reference TRBV7-9 and TRBJ1-2, is DTGVSQNPRHKITKRGQNVTFRCDPISEHNRLYWYRQTLGQGPEFLTYFQNEAQLEKSRLLSDRFSAERPKGSFSTLEIQRTEQGDSAMYLCASSSVRPKPNYGYTFGSGTRLTVV.

The V and J genes are TRBV29-1 and TRBJ1-2, with a tentative D call TRBD1 (5 bases). V lost 5 bases to trimming and J lost 6 bases, with 16 bases between them. Per germline, CDR1 SQVTM and CDR2 ANQGSEA. This CDR3 contains 13 residues. The CDR3 loop reads CSVLEQGSDGYTF. CDR3 sequence (DNA): TGCAGCGTTCTAGAGCAGGGTTCCGATGGCTACACCTTC.

This clonotype was recorded a few times. The J gene is TRBJ1-5, the V gene TRBV10-2; 11 nucleotides agree with TRBD1. This CDR3 has 14 residues. From germline, CDR1 is WSHSY and CDR2 SAAADI. V lost 7 bases, J lost 5 bases, and 4 bases stayed unmatched. The CDR3 is CASIRTGGHQPQHF. The CDR3, as DNA: TGCGCCAGCATTAGGACAGGGGGCCATCAGCCCCAGCATTTT.

Many counts were recorded for this clonotype. The rearrangement uses TRBV28 and TRBJ1-4; unclear D gene. The V end lost 4 bases, the J end lost 4 bases, and 13 bases lay between the germline ends. CDR1 MDHEN and CDR2 SYDVKM come from the germline V gene. There are 15 residues in the CDR3. CDR3 nucleotides: TGTGCCAGCAGTTCCCCAGGCCAGTTTAATGAAAAACTGTTTTTT. As protein: CASSSPGQFNEKLFF.

This clonotype was seen a handful of times. This chain joins TRBV6-1 and TRBJ2-7; 11 bases are shared with TRBD2. V shed 3 bases, J shed 2 bases, and the junction held 9 bases outside the gene matches. Germline V lookup: CDR1 MNHNS, CDR2 SASEGT. The CDR3 spans 17 residues. CDR3: CASSELPRTSGPYEQYF. CDR3 DNA: TGTGCCAGCAGTGAGCTCCCGAGGACTAGCGGGCCCTACGAGCAGTACTTC.

A remark on this clonotype: Germline and junction disagree at one end, which may indicate a read error. The V and J genes are TRBV6-2 or TRBV6-3 and TRBJ2-7, with 7 nucleotides matching TRBD1. Germline V gives CDR1 MNHEY, CDR2 SVGEGT. The CDR3 is made up of 12 amino acids. The CDR3 loop is CASDRVSYEQHF. Here the CDR3 DNA reads TGTGCCAGCGACAGGGTCTCCTACGAGCAGCACTTC.

The chain is built from TRBV3-1 and TRBJ1-4; TRBD1 aligns across 11 bases. Losses at the gene ends were 6 bases for V and 6 bases for J; bases not matched to a gene: 3. This CDR3 is built from 14 residues. Germline CDR1 LGHDT, CDR2 YNNKEL (reference sequence). The CDR3 nucleotides are TGTGCCAGCAGGGACAGGGGGCTACATGAAAAACTGTTTTTT. Residues: CASRDRGLHEKLFF.

The chain couples TRBV6-1 to TRBJ1-5, with D maybe TRBD1 (5 bases). The CDR3 length is 16 residues. Between the trimmed V and J ends, which lost 6 bases and 0 bases, there was a span of 15 bases. The germline V gene encodes CDR1 MNHNS and CDR2 SASEGT. CDR3 amino acids: CASSPMAGTSNQPQHF. CDR3 nucleotide sequence: TGTGCCAGCAGCCCCATGGCAGGGACTAGCAATCAGCCCCAGCATTTT.

The rearrangement joins TRBV12-3 or TRBV12-4 to TRBJ2-7; tentatively, D is TRBD1 or TRBD2 (5 bases each). The CDR3 covers 14 residues. V was trimmed by 3 bases and J by 6 bases, leaving 15 bases between them. The CDR3 region has the DNA TGTGCCAGCAGTTTGGTCAGGGAAGAGGGCGAGCAGTACTTC. Translated, it gives CASSLVREEGEQYF.

This clonotype appeared a few times. This sequence joins TRBV6-9 and TRBJ2-5, with D unresolved. This CDR3 is 14 amino acids long. CDR1 is MNHGY and CDR2 is SVAAGI in the germline V gene. Trimming took 3 bases from V and 5 from J, leaving 13 bases between them. Written as DNA, the CDR3 is TGTGCCAGCAGTTACAAAGACGTTGGGGAGACCCAGTACTTC. It translates to CASSYKDVGETQYF.

This clonotype was seen repeatedly, ten times or more. This chain links TRBV12-3 or TRBV12-4 with TRBJ2-7; D not certain. The CDR3 contains 15 residues. The V and J ends lost 6 bases and 2 bases respectively, with 17 bases between them. The CDR3 region has the DNA TGTGCCAGCAGCTTCCTTCGTCAGGTACCCTACGAGCAGTACTTC. Protein sequence: CASSFLRQVPYEQYF.

The table lists this clonotype with a few counts. The chain employs TRBV27 and TRBJ2-7; 7 nucleotides agree with TRBD2. Per germline, CDR1 MNHEY and CDR2 SMNVEV (reference sequence). The CDR3 has 15 residues. V shed 2 bases, J shed 3 bases, and the junction held 7 bases outside the gene matches. The CDR3 DNA sequence: TGTGCCAGCAGTTTAGCGCTAGCGGAAGTCTACGAGCAGTACTTC. Its translation: CASSLALAEVYEQYF.

This clonotype has more than one count but fewer than ten. This rearrangement joins TRBV10-2 to TRBJ1-2; 7 nucleotides match TRBD1. Germline CDR1 reads WSHSY; CDR2 reads SAAADI. This CDR3 is built from 18 residues. J lost 0 bases, V lost 6 bases, and 16 bases had no gene match. This CDR3 is CASSKNRGQLIANYGYTF. In DNA, the CDR3 is TGCGCCAGCAGCAAAAACAGGGGCCAGCTGATAGCTAACTATGGCTACACCTTC.

The CDR3 DNA reads TGCGCCAGCAGCGGCGACAGGGGCGACACCTACGAGCAGTACTTC. Translation gives CASSGDRGDTYEQYF. The V call is TRBV5-1, the J call TRBJ2-7; TRBD1 matches 8 bases. Per germline, CDR1 SGHRS and CDR2 YFSETQ. The CDR3 covers 15 residues. J gave up 2 bases and V 4 bases, and 8 bases lay outside the gene matches.

There are many counts of this clonotype. The gene calls are TRBV29-1 and TRBJ2-7, with TRBD2 as a possible D gene (5 bases). Deletions cut 3 bases from V and 3 bases from J, with 12 bases between. Germline V CDR1 and CDR2: SQVTM, ANQGSEA. The length of the CDR3 is 13 residues. CDR3 residues: CSVESSSNYEQYF. The DNA for the CDR3 is TGCAGCGTTGAGTCTAGCAGCAACTACGAGCAGTACTTC.